One sample yielded the 24 T cell receptor beta chains listed below, sequenced in a study of post-analysis software for immune sequencing data. Unique molecular identifiers were built into the TCR beta cDNA libraries. Using its own MiXCR run on the PCR reads, TCRdb lists one record per CDR3 protein. The table includes 400,000 to 500,000 distinct CDR3 sequences, approximately 37% detected once. The antigens of these receptors remain unknown. Study findings and constraints: The five TRBV segments detected at higher frequency in patients than in controls included TRBV5-6, TRBV5-1 and TRBV20-1.

The sequenced sample was blood. The receptor set was obtained from a girl aged 2-9 years with multiple sclerosis.

With regard to this clonotype: A read error is possible here, since a much larger clone lies one base away. The chain combines TRBV20-1 with TRBJ2-1; D is ambiguous. CDR1 is DFQATT and CDR2 is SNEGSKA in the germline V gene (reference sequence). The length of the CDR3 is 11 residues. Trimming cost V 6 bases and J 7 bases, with 10 bases left between them. The CDR3 here is CSAERRNEQFF. The CDR3 DNA is TGCAGTGCCGAGCGCCGGAATGAGCAGTTCTTC.

The chain links TRBV6-2 or TRBV6-3 to TRBJ2-7, with 9 nucleotides matching TRBD1. Losses at the gene ends were 4 bases for V and 3 bases for J; bases not matched to a gene: 4. The CDR3 extends over 14 amino acids. Germline assignment: CDR1 MNHEY and CDR2 SVGEGT. CDR3 sequence reads: CASSWTGVVYEQYF. CDR3 coding DNA: TGTGCCAGCAGTTGGACAGGGGTGGTCTACGAGCAGTACTTC.

This clonotype was counted between two and nine times. The rearrangement links TRBV9 to TRBJ2-7; D gene uncertain. The CDR3 totals 15 residues. Deletions cut 0 bases from V and 6 bases from J, with 16 bases between. The germline gives CDR1 SGDLS, CDR2 YYNGEE. The CDR3 coding sequence is TGTGCCAGCAGCGTAGGCCAGGAGAGGACCCCCGAGCAGTACTTC. Encoded protein: CASSVGQERTPEQYF.

The V and J genes are TRBV20-1 and TRBJ2-1; TRBD2 aligns across 8 bases. The V and J ends lost 5 bases and 2 bases, in that order; junction bases with no gene match: 2. The CDR3 spans 13 residues. Germline CDR1 DFQATT, CDR2 SNEGSKA (reference sequence). The CDR3 reads CSAERETYNEQFF. The CDR3 coding sequence is TGCAGTGCTGAGCGGGAGACCTACAATGAGCAGTTCTTC.

This clonotype was picked up a small number of times. The chain couples TRBV7-6 to TRBJ2-5; no reliable D call. The V end lost 3 bases, the J end lost 6 bases, and 5 bases lay between the germline ends. The CDR3 extends over 11 amino acids. Germline lookup yields CDR1 SGHVS and CDR2 FNYEAQ. The CDR3 region is CASSFGQTQYF. The CDR3 DNA reads as TGTGCCAGCAGCTTTGGGCAGACCCAGTACTTC.

The table lists this clonotype with a few counts. The J gene is TRBJ2-3, the V gene TRBV7-9; D perhaps matches TRBD2 (5 bases). CDR3 length: 14 residues. V was trimmed by 2 bases and J by 4 bases, leaving 10 bases between them. Germline CDR1 SEHNR, CDR2 FQNEAQ (reference sequence). CDR3 in amino acids: CASSLFHGADTQYF. CDR3 bases: TGTGCCAGCAGCTTATTTCACGGGGCAGATACGCAGTATTTT.

V and J are TRBV12-5 and TRBJ2-3, with D hard to call. This CDR3 region has 14 residues. Germline V CDR1 and CDR2: LGHNT, FRNRAP. The ends were cut back, 6 bases at V and 2 bases at J, with 12 bases in the middle. The CDR3 loop reads CASGPDLPTDTQYF. The CDR3 nucleotides are TGTGCTAGTGGCCCTGACTTACCCACAGATACGCAGTATTTT.

The genes are TRBV28 and TRBJ2-7; 7 bases map to TRBD1. Germline loops: CDR1 MDHEN, CDR2 SYDVKM. Trimming at V came to 4 bases and at J to 3 bases, leaving 21 bases not matched to a gene. The CDR3 is made up of 19 amino acids. CDR3 protein: CASSSSRPQGRSIVYEQYF. The CDR3, as DNA: TGTGCCAGCAGTTCTTCAAGACCACAGGGGCGAAGTATCGTCTACGAGCAGTACTTC.

At least ten counts were recorded for this clonotype. The chain couples TRBV7-9 to TRBJ2-2; tentatively, D is TRBD1 or TRBD2 (5 bases each). Germline values: CDR1 SEHNR, CDR2 FQNEAQ (reference sequence). This CDR3 region has 15 residues. The V end was cut by 5 bases, the J end by 2 bases, with 12 bases between. Here the CDR3 DNA reads TGTGCCAGCAGCGGAGCGGACATAAACACCGGGGAGCTGTTTTTT. Translating it yields CASSGADINTGELFF.

This clonotype was observed a handful of times. The rearrangement joins TRBV20-1 to TRBJ2-7; TRBD2 aligns across 9 bases. Germline loops: CDR1 DFQATT, CDR2 SNEGSKA (reference sequence). The CDR3 loop spans 12 amino acids. V lost 4 bases and J lost 6; bases outside the gene matches: 4. DNA of the CDR3: TGCAGTGCTATCGGGACTAGCTCCGAGCAGTACTTC. This encodes CSAIGTSSEQYF.

The table lists this clonotype with a few counts. This chain connects TRBV27 to TRBJ2-7; 10 bases agree with TRBD2. Trimming removed 5 bases from V and 0 bases from J; junction bases left unmatched: 4. The V gene's germline CDR1 is MNHEY and CDR2 SMNVEV (reference sequence). This CDR3 spans 15 amino acids. CDR3 amino acids: CASSRLAGSSYEQYF. Written as DNA, the CDR3 is TGTGCCAGCAGTCGACTAGCGGGTTCCTCCTACGAGCAGTACTTC.

The J gene is TRBJ2-7, the V gene TRBV5-1; 8 nucleotides agree with TRBD1. Germline V gives CDR1 SGHRS, CDR2 YFSETQ. V shed 1 base, J shed 3 bases, and the junction held 3 bases outside the gene matches. This CDR3 comprises 14 residues. DNA of the CDR3: TGCGCCAGCAGCTTGTACAGGGGGGACTACGAGCAGTACTTC. As protein: CASSLYRGDYEQYF.

As regards this clonotype: This may arise from a read error, as a much more abundant clone is one base away. V gene TRBV29-1 combines with J gene TRBJ1-1; D unclear. Germline CDR1 reads SQVTM; CDR2 reads ANQGSEA. The CDR3 totals 11 residues. Deletions cut 5 bases from V and 3 bases from J, with 7 bases between. CDR3: CSVHEDTEAFF. CDR3 nucleotides: TGCAGCGTTCACGAGGACACTGAAGCTTTCTTT.

This chain links TRBV28 with TRBJ1-2; D perhaps matches TRBD1 (6 bases). V was pared by 6 bases and J by 5 bases, with 19 bases between. The CDR3 length is 15 residues. CDR1 is MDHEN and CDR2 is SYDVKM in the germline V gene. CDR3 protein: CASSYNRDISYGYTF. The CDR3 DNA reads TGTGCCAGCAGCTACAACCGGGACATCAGTTATGGCTACACCTTC.

Regarding this clonotype: Just one base apart from a much larger clone, this may be a read error. The chain has TRBV15 and TRBJ2-1; TRBD1 or TRBD2 may be the D gene (7 bases each). The CDR3 loop spans 16 amino acids. Per the germline V gene, CDR1 is LNHNV and CDR2 is YYDKDF (reference sequence). The CDR3 protein is CATNQGGRASHNEQFF. CDR3 in DNA: TGTGCCACCAATCAGGGGGGGAGGGCCTCCCACAATGAGCAGTTCTTC.

The V and J genes are TRBV10-3 and TRBJ1-1; D not certain. Germline CDR1 and CDR2: ENHRY and SYGVKD. CDR3 length equals 14 residues. V lost 7 bases to trimming and J lost 1 base, with 13 bases between them. The CDR3 sequence is CAIKNLWGNTEAFF. In DNA, the CDR3 is TGTGCCATCAAAAATTTATGGGGGAACACTGAAGCTTTCTTT.

This clonotype was recorded many times. CDR3: CASSSTRDRGTYEQYF. In nucleotides, the CDR3 is TGTGCCAGCAGCTCCACCCGGGACAGGGGAACCTACGAGCAGTACTTC. The J gene is TRBJ2-7, the V gene TRBV7-3, with 10 positions matching TRBD1. The CDR3 loop spans 16 amino acids. Germline lookup yields CDR1 SGHTA and CDR2 FQGTGA. J was trimmed by 2 bases and V by 4 bases; bases with no gene match: 8.

This clonotype was observed a few times. J is TRBJ2-3 and V is TRBV7-3; TRBD2 matches 9 bases. V gave up 1 base and J gave up 5 bases; unmatched junction bases: 4. The CDR3 covers 15 residues. Germline loops: CDR1 SGHTA, CDR2 FQGTGA. In DNA, the CDR3 is TGTGCCAGCAGCTTAAGCGGGGGGGGTGTAGATACGCAGTATTTT. It encodes CASSLSGGGVDTQYF.

The genes are TRBV6-2 or TRBV6-3 and TRBJ1-5; no definite D call. CDR1 and CDR2 from the germline V gene are MNHEY and SVGEGT. The CDR3 loop spans 12 amino acids. Trimming stripped 5 bases from V and 3 bases from J, with 5 bases between. The CDR3 is CASSGINQPQHF. DNA for the CDR3: TGTGCCAGCAGTGGTATCAATCAGCCCCAGCATTTT.

This clonotype was seen only a few times. This sequence joins TRBV20-1 and TRBJ2-7; TRBD2 aligns across 9 bases. The CDR3 sequence is 16 residues long. Germline V gene lookup returns CDR1 DFQATT and CDR2 SNEGSKA (reference sequence). V shed 3 bases, J shed 7 bases, and the junction held 16 bases outside the gene matches. The CDR3 nucleotides are TGCAGTGCTAGCGATCACTATAAGCGGGGGGCCGGGGAGCAGTACTTC. It translates to CSASDHYKRGAGEQYF.

This clonotype was observed a handful of times. The J gene is TRBJ2-1, the V gene TRBV12-3 or TRBV12-4, with 12 nucleotides matching TRBD2. The CDR3 has 15 residues. J gave up 12 bases and V 7 bases, and 13 bases lay outside the gene matches. CDR3 region: CASTPSLAGGLVQFF. The CDR3 DNA reads as TGTGCCAGCACCCCTTCACTAGCGGGAGGACTGGTGCAGTTCTTC.

This clonotype was seen a few times. V usage is TRBV27 and J usage is TRBJ2-1; 9 bases map to TRBD2. V shed 10 bases and J 5 bases; nucleotides not matched to a gene: 6. The CDR3 sequence is 13 residues long. Germline values: CDR1 MNHEY, CDR2 SMNVEV (reference sequence). The DNA of the CDR3 is TGTGCCACCCGAGGACTAGCGAACAATGAGCAGTTCTTC. Translating gives CATRGLANNEQFF.

This clonotype was observed a few times. This chain joins TRBV28 and TRBJ2-1; 7 nucleotides match TRBD1. The end of the DNA fits TRBJ2-7 better, so the J call may be wrong. CDR1 is MDHEN, CDR2 SYDVKM, per germline. The CDR3 is made up of 17 amino acids. The CDR3 coding sequence is TGTGCCAGCAGTCCCACAGGGGTTTACGGACCCTACAATGAGCAGTACTTC. Its protein product is CASSPTGVYGPYNEQYF.

The table lists this clonotype with a count of one. The CDR3 coding sequence is TGTGCCAGTAGTATAGATCGGGACATGGCCCAGCATTTT. Its translation is CASSIDRDMAQHF. The chain carries TRBV19 and TRBJ1-5; tentative D call: TRBD1 (6 bases). Trimming removed 0 bases from V and 11 bases from J, with 11 bases in between. This CDR3 has 13 amino acids. The germline CDR1 and CDR2 sequences are LNHDA and SQIVND (reference sequence).